This record covers a single TCR beta chain. No antigen is known for it. The data derive from a study of identical twins. The length of the CDR3 is 17 residues. V gave up 5 bases and J gave up 4 bases; unmatched junction bases: 12. Germline V gene lookup returns CDR1 SGHVS and CDR2 FQNEAQ. TCRdb fed the 5' RACE reads into MiXCR, producing one record per CDR3 protein. Here the sample spans roughly 770,000 distinct CDR3 sequences, 15% to 20% being singletons. Study-level results: Model-predicted out-of-frame TCR alpha sharing fell below observed values in monozygotic twins.

These same data were also listed under a study on T cells expressing NK-cell markers. That report adds: Of eight sequenced donors, seven were HCMV-seropositive and one HCMV-seronegative.

The source of this sequence is a woman under 30 in good health. V gene TRBV7-8 combines with J gene TRBJ2-1, with 9 bases identical to TRBD2. Sequencing input: PBMCs. The DNA for the CDR3 is TGTGCCAGCAGCCGACTAGCGGCCCGAGCCCTGTACAATGAGCAGTTCTTC. It specifies CASSRLAARALYNEQFF.